The clone carrying this T cell receptor (beta chain) is medium-sized within its sample. Its antigen is unknown. No cell fractionation was done, so the repertoire covers all unsorted peripheral blood T cells. The data originate from a study of HIV-infected patients and healthy controls. Study-level findings and limits: Only sixteen HIV-infected individuals were processed, a major limit on how widely findings apply. When repertoires were size-matched, rare events in HIV-infected data became overweighted.

About 540 ng RNA was reverse transcribed with alpha and beta constant-region primers. Each of the alpha and beta chains got its own library through chain-specific third strand synthesis with indices. TCRdb reanalysed the 5' RACE reads using MiXCR and keeps one entry per CDR3 protein. Among roughly 10,000 distinct CDR3 sequences listed, 7% to 9% were seen once. The sequence was collected from an adult in good health. The sequencing input was blood.

CDR3 in amino acids: CSVRLRGSYTEAFF. In DNA form, the CDR3 reads TGCAGCGTAAGGTTACGAGGGTCCTACACTGAAGCTTTCTTT. This chain uses TRBV29-1 with TRBJ1-1, with D uncertain. CDR1 and CDR2 (germline): SQVTM, ANQGSEA. V dropped 6 bases and J dropped 3 bases, with 17 bases sitting between them. This CDR3 contains 14 residues. The complete variable domain, with remaining parts taken from reference TRBV29-1 and TRBJ1-1, reads SAVISQKPSRDICQRGTSLTIQCQVDSQVTMMFWYRQQPGQSLTLIATANQGSEATYESGFVIDKFPISRPNLTFSTLTVSNMSPEDSSIYLCSVRLRGSYTEAFFGQGTRLTVV.